Shown below are 4 T cell receptor beta chains from a single sample sequenced in a study of breast tumors, draining lymph nodes, adjacent tissues. TCRdb reprocessed the multiplex PCR reads via MiXCR and lists one record per CDR3 protein. The table lists about 230,000 distinct CDR3 sequences, 32% of them singletons. Axillary draining lymph nodes of breast cancer patients supplied the node samples. The specimen sequenced was axillary lymph node tissue. The receptor source for this set is a female donor with breast cancer. Some clones in this sample may be carry-over from other donors' samples.

The chain recombines TRBV2 with TRBJ1-2; no clear D gene. Germline assignment: CDR1 SNHLY and CDR2 FYNNEI. With 7 bases removed from V and 7 bases from J, the gap between germline ends came to 16 bases. The CDR3 sequence is 13 residues long. For the CDR3, the DNA is TGTGCCAGCATTGCCCTTCGGGCGGGTGGCTACACCTTC. Protein sequence: CASIALRAGGYTF.

This clonotype was counted ten times or more. The V call is TRBV5-1, the J call TRBJ2-6, with D perhaps matching TRBD1 (6 bases). CDR3 length equals 18 residues. V was shortened by 0 bases and J by 0 bases, with 13 bases between the two germline ends. Germline values: CDR1 SGHRS, CDR2 YFSETQ. The CDR3 protein is CASSLAPYRDSGANVLTF. In DNA form, the CDR3 reads TGCGCCAGCAGCTTGGCGCCTTACAGGGACTCTGGGGCCAACGTCCTGACTTTC.

This clonotype was detected ten times or more. The chain links TRBV20-1 to TRBJ2-5; TRBD2 might be the D (6 bases). This CDR3 is built from 11 residues. Trimming cost V 6 bases and J 5 bases, with 10 bases left between them. Germline V CDR1 and CDR2: DFQATT, SNEGSKA (reference sequence). Written as DNA, the CDR3 is TGCAGTGCCGAGGCGGGGGAGACCCAGTACTTC. It is translated as CSAEAGETQYF.

This clonotype was detected a few times. The rearrangement joins TRBV27 to TRBJ2-1, with D possibly TRBD1 on 6 matching bases. The CDR3 consists of 12 residues. Looked up from germline, CDR1 is MNHEY and CDR2 is SMNVEV (reference sequence). V was shortened by 5 bases and J by 9 bases, with 11 bases between the two germline ends. The CDR3 spells CASSNRVGEQFF. In nucleotides, the CDR3 is TGTGCCAGCAGTAACAGGGTGGGTGAGCAGTTCTTC.